This T cell receptor (beta chain) was found in a study of blood T cell repertoires in COVID-19. Study overall: Sample material is recorded as cDNA or gDNA derived from T cells, B-cell-depleted T cells, or PBMCs.

In the study's own analysis: Amplification with reference gene primers provided the estimates of nucleated cell counts. The table came from immunoSEQ multiplex PCR; TCRdb's copy has only in-frame clones and leaves some out. V and J calls and clone size are given by that table; D and trimming were obtained from the DNA. The repertoire holds 150,000 or so clones, with approximately 80% as singletons. CDR1 is SEHNR, CDR2 FQNEAQ, per germline (reference sequence). CDR3 length: 13 residues. The V end was cut by 6 bases, the J end by 2 bases, with 10 bases between. This sequence originates from an elderly woman with acute or convalescent COVID-19. V usage is TRBV7-9 and J usage is TRBJ1-1; a weak D match, TRBD1 (5 bases). The material sequenced was peripheral blood. The CDR3 loop is CASSTGLNTEAFF. CDR3 in DNA: TGTGCCAGCAGTACAGGACTAAACACTGAAGCTTTCTTT.